Shown below are 25 T cell receptor beta chains from a single sample sequenced in a study of blood T cells in healthy people across ages. Primed by a sample-barcoded 5' primer and a J-beta primer mix, a second PCR proceeded for roughly 6 to 12 cycles. TCRdb re-derived calls from the 5' RACE reads in MiXCR, one entry per CDR3 protein. The profile shows approximately 810,000 distinct CDR3 sequences, roughly 35% of them singletons. What was sequenced was blood. The receptors here all came from a young man in good health.

The chain carries TRBV29-1 and TRBJ2-5, with 7 nucleotides matching TRBD1. This CDR3 region has 14 residues. Per the germline V gene, CDR1 is SQVTM and CDR2 is ANQGSEA. V shed 3 bases, J shed 1 base, and the junction held 5 bases outside the gene matches. Here the CDR3 DNA reads TGCAGCGTTGAGCCGACAGGGATCCAAGAGACCCAGTACTTC. Translation: CSVEPTGIQETQYF.

This chain connects TRBV5-1 to TRBJ2-2; D ambiguous. V lost 2 bases and J lost 4, with 12 bases in between. CDR1 and CDR2 (germline): SGHRS, YFSETQ. The CDR3 has 15 amino acids. The CDR3, as DNA: TGCGCCAGCAGCTTCCAGGTGGAATTCACCGGGGAGCTGTTTTTT. The encoded protein is CASSFQVEFTGELFF.

In this sample, this clonotype turned up many times. The junction shows a germline mismatch at one end, possibly a read error. The chain links TRBV7-9 to TRBJ2-3; TRBD2 matches at 7 bases. Germline V gene data show CDR1 as SEHNR and CDR2 as FQNEAQ (reference sequence). The CDR3 covers 15 residues. CDR3 loop: CASSLRGSSTDTQYF. The CDR3 nucleotides are TGCGCCAGCAGCTTGCGGGGGAGTAGCACAGATACGCAGTATTTT.

The chain couples TRBV4-3 to TRBJ2-3, with a possible D match to TRBD1 (5 bases). The CDR3 consists of 16 residues. From germline, CDR1 is LGHNA and CDR2 YSLEER. The V end lost 0 bases, the J end lost 6 bases, and 16 bases lay between the germline ends. The CDR3 reads CASSQDGARTGDTQYF. As DNA, the CDR3 is TGCGCCAGCAGCCAAGATGGGGCACGGACCGGGGATACGCAGTATTTT.

The chain has TRBV7-9 and TRBJ1-1; D is unclear. The ends were cut back, 6 bases at V and 7 bases at J, with 12 bases in the middle. Per the germline V gene, CDR1 is SEHNR and CDR2 is FQNEAQ (reference sequence). The CDR3 covers 12 residues. CDR3 region: CASRPGSREAFF. CDR3 nucleotide sequence: TGTGCCAGCAGGCCGGGGTCTCGTGAAGCTTTCTTT.

Regarding this clonotype: One end of the junction varies from germline; a read error may be responsible. The chain is built from TRBV4-3 and TRBJ2-3, with D possibly TRBD2 on 5 matching bases. The CDR3 spans 17 residues. Germline loops: CDR1 LGHNA, CDR2 YSLEER. CDR3 in DNA: TGCACCAGCAGCCAAGATCAATTCGGACTCCGCACGGATACGCAGTATTTT. The encoded protein is CTSSQDQFGLRTDTQYF.

The rearrangement links TRBV7-2 to TRBJ2-5; the D gene is possibly TRBD2 (6 bases). CDR1 SGHTA and CDR2 FQGNSA come from the germline V gene. The CDR3 loop spans 16 amino acids. V lost 5 bases and J lost 4, with 20 bases in between. The CDR3 loop is CASSPGGAVSIETQYF. Here the CDR3 DNA reads TGTGCCAGCAGCCCAGGCGGGGCAGTGAGTATAGAGACCCAGTACTTC.

The chain uses TRBV12-3 or TRBV12-4 and TRBJ1-2, with a possible D match to TRBD1 (5 bases). This CDR3 is 13 amino acids long. V was cut by 2 bases and J by 8 bases, with 12 bases left in between. Written as DNA, the CDR3 is TGTGCCAGCAGTTTAAAGGGGTTAATGGGCTACACCTTC. It specifies CASSLKGLMGYTF.

This clonotype was seen repeatedly, ten times or more. The chain is built from TRBV12-3 or TRBV12-4 and TRBJ1-2, with D uncertain. The V and J ends lost 3 bases and 2 bases respectively, with 7 bases between them. This CDR3 is 13 amino acids long. The CDR3 nucleotides are TGTGCCAGCAGTTTGTTGACGAACTATGGCTACACCTTC. Protein sequence: CASSLLTNYGYTF.

The V call is TRBV6-2 or TRBV6-3, the J call TRBJ2-5, with 11 bases that match TRBD2. V gave up 6 bases and J gave up 7 bases; unmatched junction bases: 7. Germline lookup yields CDR1 MNHEY and CDR2 SVGEGT. The CDR3 is 14 residues long. CDR3 coding DNA: TGTGCCAGCAGACACACTAGCGGGGGATCGACCCAGTACTTC. It translates to CASRHTSGGSTQYF.

Turning to this clonotype: A much larger clone is a single base away; this may be a read error. The rearrangement joins TRBV12-3 or TRBV12-4 to TRBJ2-3; D gene uncertain. This CDR3 has 13 residues. Here the CDR3 reads CASSLTSWDTRYF. The CDR3 DNA follows: TGTGCCAGCAGTTTAACATCGTGGGATACGCGGTATTTT.

For the CDR3, the DNA is TGTGCCAGCAGCTTACTGGGACTAGAAAACTACGAGCAGTACTTC. Translation: CASSLLGLENYEQYF. V usage is TRBV7-9 and J usage is TRBJ2-7; 8 nucleotides align to TRBD2. This CDR3 is built from 15 residues. After removal of 2 bases from V and 3 bases from J, the junction contained 6 bases not matched to a gene. Germline CDR1 SEHNR, CDR2 FQNEAQ (reference sequence).

Of note for this clonotype: At one of its ends the junction is not consistent with the germline gene, which may arise from a read error. The V and J genes are TRBV2 and TRBJ2-3; D is unclear. The germline gives CDR1 SNHLY, CDR2 FYNNEI. The CDR3 covers 13 residues. The CDR3 here is CASSETQRDMQYF. DNA for the CDR3: TGTGCCAGCAGTGAAACACAACGAGATATGCAGTATTTT.

In DNA form, the CDR3 reads TGTGCCAGCAGTTTAAGGACGATCCCAGAAGCTTTCTTT. This gives the protein CASSLRTIPEAFF. This sequence joins TRBV28 and TRBJ1-1; no clear D gene. Per the germline V gene, CDR1 is MDHEN and CDR2 is SYDVKM. This CDR3 is built from 13 residues. V was pared by 2 bases and J by 8 bases, with 12 bases between.

This clonotype was counted at least ten times. V and J are TRBV29-1 and TRBJ1-2; 8 nucleotides line up with TRBD1. The CDR3 loop spans 13 amino acids. V gave up 0 bases and J gave up 6 bases; unmatched junction bases: 3. Germline CDR1 reads SQVTM; CDR2 reads ANQGSEA. CDR3 bases: TGCAGCGTTGAAGATAGGACAGGGAATGGCTACACCTTC. Its translation: CSVEDRTGNGYTF.

This clonotype was recorded many times. V gene TRBV28 combines with J gene TRBJ1-2; D remains unclear. This CDR3 comprises 11 residues. The V gene's germline CDR1 is MDHEN and CDR2 SYDVKM. CDR3 nucleotides: TGTGCTAGTGGTTCTAACTATGGCTACACCTTC. It is translated as CASGSNYGYTF.

This clonotype was seen a single time. This could be a read error, since a much larger clone is one nucleotide away. CDR3 coding DNA: TGTGCCAACAGTCGAGCGGGGGCCTACAATGAGCAGTTCTTC. Translation gives CANSRAGAYNEQFF. J is TRBJ2-1 and V is TRBV6-2 or TRBV6-3; TRBD2 matches 8 bases. Germline-derived CDR1 and CDR2 are MNHEY and SVGEGT. The CDR3 spans 14 residues.

The rearrangement uses TRBV4-3 and TRBJ1-6, with 9 bases fitting TRBD1. Germline CDR1 and CDR2: LGHNA and YSLEER. CDR3 length: 15 amino acids. Unmatched junction bases numbered 4, after V lost 0 bases and J lost 10 bases. The CDR3 region is CASSQEDRGGSPLHF. For the CDR3, the DNA is TGCGCCAGCAGCCAAGAGGACAGGGGTGGGTCACCCCTCCACTTT.

A few counts support this clonotype. The V gene is TRBV20-1, the J gene TRBJ1-6, with 7 positions matching TRBD1. The V gene's germline CDR1 is DFQATT and CDR2 SNEGSKA (reference sequence). The CDR3 loop spans 17 amino acids. The J segment lost 0 bases and the V segment lost 1 base, leaving 6 bases of the junction unmatched. CDR3 residues: CSARGSQGSSYNSPLHF. The CDR3 region has the DNA TGCAGTGCTAGAGGGTCACAGGGGAGCTCCTATAATTCACCCCTCCACTTT.

As to this clonotype: One end of the junction does not line up with germline, which may come from a read error. The rearrangement uses TRBV11-2 and TRBJ2-6, with D possibly TRBD1 on 5 matching bases. CDR3 length equals 15 residues. Germline CDR1 and CDR2: SGHAT and FQNNGV. The CDR3 region is CASSLDRAGANVPTF. Written as DNA, the CDR3 is TGTGCCAGCAGCTTAGACCGGGCTGGGGCCAACGTCCCGACTTTC.

V and J are TRBV15 and TRBJ2-5; 10 bases agree with TRBD1. V lost 2 bases, J lost 11 bases, and 17 bases stayed unmatched. This CDR3 comprises 17 residues. Germline V gene lookup returns CDR1 LNHNV and CDR2 YYDKDF (reference sequence). Here the CDR3 DNA reads TGTGCCACCAGCAGATTTGGGACAGGGGCGATGCGCAATGAGCAGTACTTC. It translates to CATSRFGTGAMRNEQYF.

The chain has TRBV6-5 and TRBJ2-7, with 7 bases lining up with TRBD1. V lost 0 bases to trimming and J lost 7 bases; unmatched junction nucleotides: 9. The CDR3 spans 15 residues. CDR1 is MNHEY, CDR2 SVGAGI, per germline. The CDR3 nucleotides read TGTGCCAGCAGTTACTCACAGGGGTATCGGAATGAGCAGTACTTC. It codes for CASSYSQGYRNEQYF.

Turning to this clonotype: The germline gene is not matched at one end of the junction; a read error may be the cause. V is TRBV5-1 and J is TRBJ2-3, with 12 bases that match TRBD2. Germline assignment: CDR1 SGHRS and CDR2 YFSETQ. The CDR3 consists of 20 residues. As DNA, the CDR3 is TGCGCCAGCAGCTTCCTGGGAATGACTAGCGGGAGACAGAGCACGGATACGCAGTATTTT. Translating it yields CASSFLGMTSGRQSTDTQYF.

The V call is TRBV30, the J call TRBJ2-3; D tentatively reads TRBD1 or TRBD2 (5 bases each). The CDR3 runs to 13 residues. Germline CDR1 and CDR2: GTSNPN and SVGIG (reference sequence). Between the trimmed V and J ends, which lost 5 bases and 5 bases, there was a span of 14 bases. DNA of the CDR3: TGTGCCTGGGGGGAGACAGTGGGAGATACGCAGTATTTT. Its protein is CAWGETVGDTQYF.

V gene TRBV28 combines with J gene TRBJ2-5; no reliable D call. Gene TRBJ2-7 matches the end of the DNA better, so the J call may be wrong. Looked up from germline, CDR1 is MDHEN and CDR2 is SYDVKM. The CDR3 runs 14 residues. CDR3 in amino acids: CASSLTELGYEQYF. The CDR3 DNA reads TGTGCCAGCAGCCTAACCGAACTTGGGTACGAGCAGTACTTC.